Shown below are 5 T cell receptor beta chains from a single sample sequenced in a study of PD-1 blockade in classical Hodgkin lymphoma (dated by TCRdb to the early 2020s). What the time point label conveys for this sample: cycle 1 day 1 (C1D1), immediately before nivolumab initiation. Every trial patient had relapsed after autologous stem cell transplantation, and cohorts A, B and C differed in prior brentuximab vedotin exposure. The library was obtained by the immunoSEQ multiplex PCR assay. Not all clones reach the TCRdb copy of this immuneACCESS table, which keeps in-frame sequences only. Checked studies attribute under half of the gap to unresolved V genes and leave the rest unexplained. This sample holds some 21,000 clones; approximately 74% were observed only once. Over 20% of the sample is taken by the ten largest. The sequenced sample was peripheral blood mononuclear cells (PBMCs), obtained at baseline. These receptors came from a human donor with classical Hodgkin lymphoma.

The rearrangement links TRBV11-2 to TRBJ2-5, with 9 bases that match TRBD1. Germline V gene data show CDR1 as SGHAT and CDR2 as FQNNGV. V lost 5 bases to trimming and J lost 5 bases; unmatched junction nucleotides: 12. The CDR3 covers 16 residues. CDR3 sequence: CASSHPRDRVRETQYF. The CDR3 nucleotides are TGTGCCAGCAGCCACCCCCGGGACAGGGTGAGGGAGACCCAGTACTTC.

The J gene is TRBJ2-2, the V gene TRBV19; no clear D. Trimming shortened V by 1 base and J by 2 bases, and 5 bases separated the two germline ends. This CDR3 is built from 14 residues. Germline V gene sequence: CDR1 LNHDA, CDR2 SQIVND (reference sequence). This CDR3 reads CASSIALNTGELFF. For the CDR3, the DNA is TGTGCCAGTAGTATAGCCCTAAACACCGGGGAGCTGTTTTTT.

The V and J genes are TRBV13 and TRBJ2-2, with D maybe TRBD1 (6 bases). Trimming cost V 5 bases and J 0 bases, with 13 bases left between them. CDR3 size: 16 residues. Germline assignment: CDR1 PRHDT and CDR2 FYEKMQ (reference sequence). CDR3 region: CASSTQWDTNTGELFF. CDR3 in DNA: TGTGCCAGCAGCACCCAATGGGACACGAACACCGGGGAGCTGTTTTTT. Filled out from reference TRBV13 and TRBJ2-2, the complete variable domain reads AAGVIQSPRHLIKEKRETATLKCYPIPRHDTVYWYQQGPGQDPQFLISFYEKMQSDKGSIPDRFSAQQFSDYHSELNMSSLELGDSALYFCASSTQWDTNTGELFFGEGSRLTVL.

V is TRBV6-1 and J is TRBJ2-1; D not certain. The CDR3 runs to 12 residues. With 3 bases removed from V and 10 bases from J, the gap between germline ends came to 10 bases. Germline V gene data show CDR1 as MNHNS and CDR2 as SASEGT. In DNA form, the CDR3 reads TGTGCCAGCAGTGACAACCCCCTGGAGCAGTTCTTC. Translation gives CASSDNPLEQFF.

The chain carries TRBV27 and TRBJ2-2; 13 bases are shared with TRBD2. The CDR3 spans 18 residues. V lost 5 bases, J lost 6 bases, and 12 bases stayed unmatched. CDR1 and CDR2 from the germline V gene are MNHEY and SMNVEV (reference sequence). CDR3 residues: CASSPSFPGLAGSGELFF. As DNA, the CDR3 is TGTGCCAGCAGTCCAAGTTTCCCGGGACTAGCGGGGTCCGGGGAGCTGTTTTTT.